Below are 27 T cell receptor beta chains sequenced from a single sample in a study of early T cells in non-severe SARS-CoV-2 infection. TCRdb processed the 5' RACE reads anew with MiXCR; each CDR3 protein has one entry. The sample has 90,000 to 100,000 distinct CDR3 sequences, roughly an eighth seen once. What was sequenced was whole blood. These TCRs come from an adult who was a healthcare worker with PCR-confirmed SARS-CoV-2 infection or an uninfected control (not recorded which).

The rearrangement links TRBV20-1 to TRBJ1-2; unclear D gene. The germline gives CDR1 DFQATT, CDR2 SNEGSKA (reference sequence). This CDR3 spans 15 amino acids. V dropped 2 bases and J dropped 6 bases, with 19 bases sitting between them. The CDR3 here is CSARSVQVVQDGYTF. The CDR3 nucleotides are TGCAGTGCTAGAAGCGTTCAGGTGGTGCAGGATGGCTACACCTTC.

The CDR3 sequence: CSGGGQYYGYTF. CDR3 sequence (DNA): TGCAGCGGGGGAGGACAGTACTATGGCTACACCTTC. This chain links TRBV29-1 with TRBJ1-2, with D possibly being TRBD1 (6 bases). Germline CDR1 SQVTM, CDR2 ANQGSEA. Trimming cost V 7 bases and J 3 bases, with 12 bases left between them. CDR3 length: 12 amino acids.

This clonotype was picked up many times. This chain uses TRBV7-9 with TRBJ1-5; 10 bases map to TRBD1. Per germline, CDR1 SEHNR and CDR2 FQNEAQ (reference sequence). J gave up 4 bases and V 0 bases, and 9 bases lay outside the gene matches. This CDR3 comprises 18 residues. CDR3: CASSLAPGQGNINQPQHF. DNA for the CDR3: TGTGCCAGCAGCTTAGCACCGGGACAGGGGAACATTAATCAGCCCCAGCATTTT. The full variable domain, completed using reference TRBV7-9 and TRBJ1-5, is DTGVSQNPRHKITKRGQNVTFRCDPISEHNRLYWYRQTLGQGPEFLTYFQNEAQLEKSRLLSDRFSAERPKGSFSTLEIQRTEQGDSAMYLCASSLAPGQGNINQPQHFGDGTRLSIL.

This clonotype was counted many times. The chain links TRBV6-5 to TRBJ2-2; 8 bases map to TRBD1. Per the germline V gene, CDR1 is MNHEY and CDR2 is SVGAGI. The length of the CDR3 is 14 residues. J gave up 1 base and V 8 bases, and 3 bases lay outside the gene matches. The CDR3 loop reads CASPTGVNTGELFF. CDR3 nucleotides: TGTGCCAGCCCGACAGGGGTGAACACCGGGGAGCTGTTTTTT.

Ten or more counts support this clonotype. The CDR3 here is CATSASAGGPTDTQYF. In DNA form, the CDR3 reads TGTGCCACCAGTGCGTCAGCGGGGGGGCCCACAGATACGCAGTATTTT. The V gene is TRBV24-1, the J gene TRBJ2-3, with TRBD2 matching over 10 bases. CDR1 KGHDR and CDR2 SFDVKD come from the germline V gene. J lost 2 bases, V lost 5 bases, and 6 bases had no gene match. The CDR3 has 16 amino acids.

This clonotype has ten or more counts. The chain is built from TRBV7-9 and TRBJ1-2; D not resolved. Per germline, CDR1 SEHNR and CDR2 FQNEAQ (reference sequence). The CDR3 runs 12 residues. V gave up 1 base and J gave up 8 bases, with 8 bases separating them. The CDR3 is CASSLEGGGYTF. The CDR3 DNA follows: TGTGCCAGCAGCTTAGAGGGAGGCGGCTACACCTTC.

This clonotype was detected ten times or more. The chain joins TRBV20-1 to TRBJ2-3; TRBD1 might be the D (6 bases). The CDR3 extends over 13 amino acids. The V and J ends lost 0 bases and 3 bases respectively, with 7 bases between them. Germline CDR1 reads DFQATT; CDR2 reads SNEGSKA (reference sequence). CDR3 nucleotide sequence: TGCAGTGCTAGAGAAACAGGGACAGATACGCAGTATTTT. Its protein product is CSARETGTDTQYF.

This clonotype was counted at least ten times. The CDR3 DNA is TGTGCCAGCAGCCCTCTAGCGGGGGCCTACACCGGGGAGCTGTTTTTT. Amino acid sequence: CASSPLAGAYTGELFF. The chain recombines TRBV7-9 with TRBJ2-2; 10 nucleotides agree with TRBD2. J gave up 3 bases and V 5 bases, and 6 bases lay outside the gene matches. This CDR3 contains 16 residues. Per the germline V gene, CDR1 is SEHNR and CDR2 is FQNEAQ (reference sequence).

This clonotype was counted at least ten times. The rearrangement uses TRBV7-9 and TRBJ2-3; unclear D gene. V lost 1 base and J 3 bases, leaving 14 bases between the germline ends. Germline CDR1 is SEHNR and CDR2 is FQNEAQ (reference sequence). This CDR3 spans 16 amino acids. As DNA, the CDR3 is TGTGCCAGCAGCTTAGAGGCAAGGGTAGGGACAGATACGCAGTATTTT. Its protein is CASSLEARVGTDTQYF.

The V gene is TRBV18, the J gene TRBJ2-3; TRBD2 aligns across 7 bases. V lost 0 bases, J lost 10 bases, and 22 bases stayed unmatched. Germline CDR1 and CDR2: KGHSH and LQKENI. This CDR3 region has 19 residues. The CDR3 DNA reads TGTGCCAGCTCACCACCCCCCCCTCCGGGGGGTGGTTTAAGGAATGCGCAGTATTTT. This encodes CASSPPPPPGGGLRNAQYF.

This clonotype was seen at least ten times. The chain is built from TRBV29-1 and TRBJ1-2, with D unresolved. This CDR3 is built from 12 residues. Trimming cost V 4 bases and J 5 bases, with 11 bases left between them. Germline V CDR1 and CDR2: SQVTM, ANQGSEA. The CDR3 DNA reads TGCAGCGTTGCGGGCAGTATTTATGGCTACACCTTC. This sequence encodes CSVAGSIYGYTF.

The sample holds many counts of this clonotype. This chain joins TRBV7-2 and TRBJ1-5; D gene uncertain. CDR3 length equals 13 residues. CDR1 is SGHTA, CDR2 FQGNSA, per germline. Trimming left V 1 base short and J 4 bases short, with 5 bases between. The CDR3 DNA reads as TGTGCCAGCAGCTTAGGTCAGAATCAGCCCCAGCATTTT. It encodes CASSLGQNQPQHF. The full variable domain, completed using reference TRBV7-2 and TRBJ1-5, is GAGVSQSPSNKVTEKGKDVELRCDPISGHTALYWYRQSLGQGLEFLIYFQGNSAPDKSGLPSDRFSAERTGGSVSTLTIQRTQQEDSAVYLCASSLGQNQPQHFGDGTRLSIL.

Many counts were recorded for this clonotype. The chain joins TRBV20-1 to TRBJ2-7, with 10 bases fitting TRBD1. In germline, CDR1 is DFQATT, CDR2 SNEGSKA (reference sequence). V gave up 3 bases and J gave up 3 bases; unmatched junction bases: 2. The CDR3 consists of 13 residues. The CDR3 DNA sequence: TGCAGTGCTAGCCGGACAGGGGGCTACGAGCAGTACTTC. Translated, it gives CSASRTGGYEQYF.

This clonotype was detected only a few times. The chain recombines TRBV7-9 with TRBJ2-7; tentative D call: TRBD1 (6 bases). Germline CDR1 is SEHNR and CDR2 is FQNEAQ (reference sequence). Trimming left V 3 bases short and J 3 bases short, with 12 bases between. This CDR3 region has 14 residues. For the CDR3, the DNA is TGTGCCAGCAGCTTTCGACAGGCTAACTACGAGCAGTACTTC. Translating gives CASSFRQANYEQYF.

This clonotype was observed many times. The rearrangement uses TRBV9 and TRBJ2-5, with no clear D. The CDR3 totals 13 residues. Germline V lookup: CDR1 SGDLS, CDR2 YYNGEE. Trimming shortened V by 0 bases and J by 2 bases, and 5 bases separated the two germline ends. CDR3: CASSVEPQETQYF. In DNA form, the CDR3 reads TGTGCCAGCAGCGTAGAACCTCAAGAGACCCAGTACTTC.

Ten or more counts support this clonotype. The genes are TRBV24-1 and TRBJ2-7; possibly TRBD1 or TRBD2 for D (6 bases each). This CDR3 is 13 amino acids long. The germline gives CDR1 KGHDR, CDR2 SFDVKD. With 9 bases removed from V and 6 bases from J, the gap between germline ends came to 17 bases. This CDR3 reads CATSGGGGREQYF. The CDR3 coding sequence is TGTGCCACCTCTGGCGGAGGGGGACGCGAGCAGTACTTC.

In its sample, this clonotype was seen a few times. The gene calls are TRBV19 and TRBJ2-5; 7 nucleotides align to TRBD2. V dropped 6 bases and J dropped 3; count of bases not matched to a gene: 4. This CDR3 is built from 13 residues. Germline lookup yields CDR1 LNHDA and CDR2 SQIVND (reference sequence). CDR3 coding DNA: TGTGCCAGTAGAAGGCTAGCGGAAGAGACCCAGTACTTC. This translates into CASRRLAEETQYF.

Many counts were recorded for this clonotype. V gene TRBV18 combines with J gene TRBJ1-6; 7 bases fit TRBD1. The ends lost 0 bases at V and 9 bases at J; junction bases unmatched: 8. The CDR3 covers 16 residues. Per germline, CDR1 KGHSH and CDR2 LQKENI. CDR3 loop: CASSPPMAGGISPLHF. CDR3 coding DNA: TGTGCCAGCTCACCACCGATGGCAGGGGGGATTTCACCCCTCCACTTT.

This clonotype was detected only a few times. The chain couples TRBV6-2 or TRBV6-3 to TRBJ2-1; possible D gene TRBD2, 5 bases. The CDR3 is 17 residues long. Germline CDR1 reads MNHEY; CDR2 reads SVGEGT. V lost 5 bases, J lost 7 bases, and 24 bases lay in between. CDR3 nucleotides: TGTGCCAGCAGTAGAAACACTCCGGGCCCGACGGGGAATGAGCAGTTCTTC. Its protein product is CASSRNTPGPTGNEQFF.

This chain uses TRBV14 with TRBJ2-5; D is uncertain. Trimming left V 3 bases short and J 7 bases short, with 9 bases between. This CDR3 spans 12 amino acids. CDR1 SGHDN and CDR2 FVKESK come from the germline V gene. The DNA of the CDR3 is TGTGCCAGCAGCCATCTAAGAAGGACCCAGTACTTC. It encodes CASSHLRRTQYF.

V is TRBV29-1 and J is TRBJ1-1; D remains unclear. CDR3 length: 11 residues. Germline V gives CDR1 SQVTM, CDR2 ANQGSEA. The V end lost 3 bases, the J end lost 5 bases, and 7 bases lay between the germline ends. Here the CDR3 reads CSVDIGTEAFF. The CDR3 DNA reads TGCAGCGTTGATATAGGGACTGAAGCTTTCTTT.

This clonotype was counted a few times. V usage is TRBV19 and J usage is TRBJ1-5, with TRBD1 matching over 11 bases. The CDR3 sequence is 18 residues long. Germline V gene lookup returns CDR1 LNHDA and CDR2 SQIVND (reference sequence). J was trimmed by 4 bases and V by 4 bases; bases with no gene match: 12. In DNA form, the CDR3 reads TGTGCCAGTAGTAGCCGGACAGGGGGCCCCTTGAGTAATCAGCCCCAGCATTTT. It translates to CASSSRTGGPLSNQPQHF.

The table lists this clonotype with a few counts. This sequence joins TRBV11-2 and TRBJ2-7, with D possibly TRBD2 on 5 matching bases. Looked up from germline, CDR1 is SGHAT and CDR2 is FQNNGV. V lost 0 bases to trimming and J lost 3 bases, with 12 bases between them. The CDR3 contains 15 residues. The CDR3, as DNA: TGTGCCAGCAGCTTAGAGGTGGGAGCGATCTACGAGCAGTACTTC. This codes for CASSLEVGAIYEQYF.

The V and J genes are TRBV5-1 and TRBJ2-7; no clear D. Germline V gene sequence: CDR1 SGHRS, CDR2 YFSETQ. V lost 0 bases and J 8 bases, leaving 15 bases between the germline ends. The CDR3 length is 14 residues. The DNA of the CDR3 is TGCGCCAGCAGCTTGGAGGGAACTACCTCCAAGCAGTACTTC. Protein: CASSLEGTTSKQYF.

The table lists this clonotype with a few counts. The chain recombines TRBV27 with TRBJ2-7; 10 positions match TRBD1. The germline CDR1 and CDR2 sequences are MNHEY and SMNVEV (reference sequence). V was clipped by 3 bases and J by 4 bases; unmatched bases: 6. The CDR3 totals 15 residues. The CDR3 nucleotides are TGTGCCAGCAGTTTTCAGGGACAGGGGTCATACGAGCAGTACTTC. This translates into CASSFQGQGSYEQYF.

The table lists this clonotype with many counts. The chain uses TRBV4-3 and TRBJ2-1, with 8 bases lining up with TRBD1. Germline assignment: CDR1 LGHNA and CDR2 YSLEER. With 2 bases clipped from V and 1 base from J, the junction kept 10 bases outside the gene matches. This CDR3 comprises 18 residues. The CDR3 spells CASSQSLQGASSYNEQFF. The CDR3 coding sequence is TGCGCCAGCAGCCAATCACTCCAGGGGGCTTCGTCCTACAATGAGCAGTTCTTC.

This clonotype was counted between two and nine times. V and J are TRBV12-3 or TRBV12-4 and TRBJ2-5; 7 nucleotides align to TRBD2. V was pared by 8 bases and J by 5 bases, with 11 bases of the junction left unmatched. The CDR3 is made up of 14 amino acids. The CDR3 spells CASRTTGGGETQYF. The CDR3 DNA reads as TGTGCCAGCCGAACAACGGGGGGAGGGGAGACCCAGTACTTC.